In its sample, the clone carrying this T cell receptor beta chain was seen a few times. This sample was included in a study of blood T cell repertoires in COVID-19. J was trimmed by 1 base and V by 8 bases; bases with no gene match: 2. Per the germline V gene, CDR1 is LNHDA and CDR2 is SQIVND (reference sequence). The CDR3 is 14 amino acids. Method: immunoSEQ multiplex PCR; TCRdb's copy keeps in-frame clones and lacks some. Of roughly 120,000 clones listed, 71% were seen once; the top ten hold 0.86%. The rearrangement links TRBV19 to TRBJ2-2; 9 bases fit TRBD1. Sequencing used peripheral blood. The source of this sequence is a human donor with acute or convalescent COVID-19. The donor label of this sample is uncertain. The CDR3, as DNA: TGTGCCAGTTGGGGACAGGGGAACACCGGGGAGCTGTTTTTT. Residues: CASWGQGNTGELFF.